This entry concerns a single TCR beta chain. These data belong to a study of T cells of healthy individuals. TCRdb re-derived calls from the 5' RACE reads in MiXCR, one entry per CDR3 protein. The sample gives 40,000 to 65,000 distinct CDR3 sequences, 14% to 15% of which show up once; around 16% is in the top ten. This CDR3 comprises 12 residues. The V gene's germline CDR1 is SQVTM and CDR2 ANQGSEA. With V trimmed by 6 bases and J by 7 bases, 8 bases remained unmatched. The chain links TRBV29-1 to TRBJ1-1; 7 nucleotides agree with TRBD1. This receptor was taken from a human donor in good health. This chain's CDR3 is CSVLTGLNEAFF. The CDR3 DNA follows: TGCAGCGTCTTGACAGGGTTGAATGAAGCTTTCTTT.